These T cell receptor beta chains were read from a single sample in a study of blood T cell repertoires in COVID-19. Profiling relied on immunoSEQ multiplex PCR, and the TCRdb table lists in-frame clones only, not all of them. The table lists 150,000 to 200,000 clones, about 83% of them singletons. Sequencing used peripheral blood. Every receptor here comes from an older man who had recovered from COVID-19. The CDR3 runs from the conserved cysteine through the conserved F or W. A D gene is named only where the DNA matches it firmly. Only part of the rows carry a size: once, few, many, or a class if the clone is expanded.

J,size,length,D,V,DNA,CDR3
TRBJ2-3,.,15,.,TRBV4-2,TGTGCCAGCAGCCAAGATTTAACTCGCACAGATACGCAGTATTTT,CASSQDLTRTDTQYF
TRBJ2-7,.,14,TRBD1,TRBV5-4,TGTGCCAGCAGGAGGGACAGGCCCGTCTCCGAGCAGTACTTC,CASRRDRPVSEQYF
TRBJ2-5,.,13,.,TRBV6-5,TGTGCCAGCAGTTACGGGCAGAAAGAGACCCAGTACTTC,CASSYGQKETQYF
TRBJ2-1,.,10,.,TRBV25-1,TGTGCCAGCAGGGAGACTGAGCAGTTCTTC,CASRETEQFF
TRBJ2-7,.,15,.,TRBV21-1,TGTGCCAGCAGCCTTCAGAGCGGGAGAGGCTACGAGCAGTACTTC,CASSLQSGRGYEQYF
TRBJ2-3,.,15,TRBD2,TRBV27,TGTGCCAGCAGGAAGACTAGCGACTACACAGATACGCAGTATTTT,CASRKTSDYTDTQYF
TRBJ2-7,once,13,TRBD2,TRBV7-2,TGTGCCAGCAGCTTAGCTAGCGGGATCGAGCAGTACTTC,CASSLASGIEQYF
TRBJ1-2,.,12,.,TRBV19,TGTGCCAGTATAGACAGGTTCTATGGCTACACCTTC,CASIDRFYGYTF
TRBJ2-1,.,14,TRBD1,TRBV28,TGTGCCACTCAGACAGGGTTCTCCTACAATGAGCAGTTCTTC,CATQTGFSYNEQFF
TRBJ2-6,.,16,TRBD1,TRBV29-1,TGCAGCGCCGTCTCAGGGGGCTCCACTGGGGCCAACGTCCTGACTTTC,CSAVSGGSTGANVLTF
TRBJ1-2,once,15,.,TRBV14,TGTGCCAGCAGCCAAGATCTGACAGGAAACTATGGCTACACCTTC,CASSQDLTGNYGYTF
TRBJ2-1,.,16,TRBD2,TRBV3-1/TRBV3-2,TGTGCCAGCAGCCAGGGGACTAGCGGGACCTACAATGAGCAGTTCTTC,CASSQGTSGTYNEQFF
TRBJ1-4,.,14,.,TRBV19,TGTGCCAGTAGTGGGCTTGCAACTAATGAAAAACTGTTTTTT,CASSGLATNEKLFF
TRBJ1-3,.,16,.,TRBV3-1/TRBV3-2,TGTGCCAGCAGCCAACAGGACTGGAGCTCTGGAAACACCATATATTTT,CASSQQDWSSGNTIYF
TRBJ1-4,.,14,TRBD1,TRBV19,TGTGCCAGTAGCCGCAGGGGGCAGGGGGAAAAACTGTTTTTT,CASSRRGQGEKLFF
TRBJ2-7,.,15,TRBD2,TRBV11-2,TGTGCCAGCAGCTCCTTTCTAGCGGAAGTATACGAGCAGTACTTC,CASSSFLAEVYEQYF
TRBJ1-4,.,15,.,TRBV7-9,TGTGCCAGCAGCTTAGGGGACACGGTTATGGAAAAACTGTTTTTT,CASSLGDTVMEKLFF
TRBJ2-7,.,15,TRBD1,TRBV9,TGTGCCAGCAGCGCCGACCGGGACAGTCCCTACGAGCAGTACTTC,CASSADRDSPYEQYF
TRBJ2-2,once,15,.,TRBV5-1,TGCGCCAGCAGTTACAGGATAGACCGCACCGGGGAGCTGTTTTTT,CASSYRIDRTGELFF
TRBJ1-6,.,13,.,TRBV28,TGTGCCAGCAGTGACACCTGGGTGACACCCCTCCACTTT,CASSDTWVTPLHF
TRBJ1-2,.,13,TRBD1,TRBV5-4,TGTGCCAGCAGCTTGGTACAGGGGGATGGCTACACCTTC,CASSLVQGDGYTF
TRBJ2-3,.,12,.,TRBV6-5,TGTGCCAGCAACAGGCTGACAGATACGCAGTATTTT,CASNRLTDTQYF
TRBJ1-5,.,15,TRBD1,TRBV2,TGTGCCAGCAGTGAAGCAAGAGGGGGCTATCAGCCCCAGCATTTT,CASSEARGGYQPQHF
TRBJ1-6,.,17,.,TRBV20-1,TGCAGTGCTAGTAGGGAGATACAGAAAGGTCGCTCCGCACCCCTCCACTTT,CSASREIQKGRSAPLHF
TRBJ2-5,.,15,TRBD2,TRBV3-1/TRBV3-2,TGTGCCAGCAGCCAAGCCGGGGGAGCGGGAGCGACCCAGTACTTC,CASSQAGGAGATQYF
TRBJ1-2,.,14,.,TRBV11-2,TGTGCCAGCAGCCAGACGGACAGCCTCTATGGCTACACCTTC,CASSQTDSLYGYTF
TRBJ2-1,.,17,TRBD2,TRBV7-2,TGTGCCAGCAGCTTAGCGCTACTAGCGGGGGCCTACAATGAGCAGTTCTTC,CASSLALLAGAYNEQFF
TRBJ2-2,.,14,.,TRBV5-4,TGTGCCAGCAGCTTGGCGGGAGAGGGCGGGGAGCTGTTTTTT,CASSLAGEGGELFF
TRBJ2-3,.,15,TRBD1,TRBV24-1,TGTGCCACCAGTGATCCGGGACAGGGCACAGATACGCAGTATTTT,CATSDPGQGTDTQYF
TRBJ2-7,.,14,.,TRBV9,TGTGCCAGCAGCCCAGGTTATAACTCCTACGAGCAGTACTTC,CASSPGYNSYEQYF
TRBJ1-2,.,14,.,TRBV28,TGTGCCAGCAGCTCAAGTTCAGGGAACTATGGCTACACCTTC,CASSSSSGNYGYTF
TRBJ1-5,few,15,.,TRBV19,TGTGCCAGTAGTCGCCTTGGGGGGAGCAATCAGCCCCAGCATTTT,CASSRLGGSNQPQHF
TRBJ2-7,once,16,TRBD1,TRBV9,TGTGCCAGCAGCCCGAGGGGGGACAGGGGGCTTTACGAGCAGTACTTC,CASSPRGDRGLYEQYF
TRBJ2-5,.,14,.,TRBV11-2,TGTGCCAGCAGCTTAGATTTAGTCCAAGAGACCCAGTACTTC,CASSLDLVQETQYF
TRBJ1-1,.,16,.,TRBV6-1,TGTGCCAGCAGTGTCGACCCGGGAACAATGAACACTGAAGCTTTCTTT,CASSVDPGTMNTEAFF
TRBJ2-2,.,11,.,TRBV12-3/TRBV12-4,TGTGCCAGCAGTTCTAAGGGGGAGCTGTTTTTT,CASSSKGELFF
TRBJ2-3,.,16,.,TRBV21-1,TGTGCCAGCAGCAACCTGACTAGCGGGAACACAGATACGCAGTATTTT,CASSNLTSGNTDTQYF
TRBJ2-7,.,14,TRBD2,TRBV27,TGTGCCAGCAGTTCGGGACTAGCGGGTACCGAGCAGTACTTC,CASSSGLAGTEQYF
TRBJ1-1,.,11,.,TRBV30,TGTGCCTGGAGCCCCGACGGGGTAGCTTTCTTT,CAWSPDGVAFF
TRBJ2-7,.,15,TRBD1,TRBV24-1,TGTGCCACCAGTGATTCAGGGCAGGGGGCCTACGAGCAGTACTTC,CATSDSGQGAYEQYF
TRBJ2-1,.,15,.,TRBV7-8,TGTGCCAGCAGCTTACGTTTCGGGGGACCCCTTGAGCAGTTCTTC,CASSLRFGGPLEQFF
TRBJ2-5,.,15,TRBD1,TRBV5-6,TGTGCCAGCAGCTTGGGGACAGGGGGTTCCGAGACCCAGTACTTC,CASSLGTGGSETQYF
TRBJ2-7,.,14,TRBD1,TRBV28,TGTGCCAGCAGTTTGGCGGACAGGCGGCACGAGCAGTACTTC,CASSLADRRHEQYF
TRBJ2-1,.,20,TRBD2,TRBV19,TGTGCCAGTTCAAAGCTGGCAGGGAGTAGCGGGGCCGGTTCCTACAATGAGCAGTTCTTC,CASSKLAGSSGAGSYNEQFF
TRBJ2-5,few,17,TRBD2,TRBV6-6,TGTGCCAGCAGTCAAATTCGACTAGCGGGAGGTGTAGAGACCCAGTACTTC,CASSQIRLAGGVETQYF
TRBJ2-2,.,14,.,TRBV6-5,TGTGCCAGCGCCCCGGACTCGAACACCGGGGAGCTGTTTTTT,CASAPDSNTGELFF
TRBJ1-5,few,14,TRBD1,TRBV19,TGTGCCAGTACCGGGACAGGGGGCGGACAGCCCCAGCATTTT,CASTGTGGGQPQHF
TRBJ2-3,once,14,.,TRBV28,TGTGCCAGCAGTTTACGCGGTGGAACAGATACGCAGTATTTT,CASSLRGGTDTQYF
TRBJ2-5,once,14,TRBD2,TRBV27,TGTGCCAGCAGTCTCACTAGCGGGTGGGAGACCCAGTACTTC,CASSLTSGWETQYF
TRBJ2-1,.,13,.,TRBV11-1,TGTGCCAGCAGCTCGGAAGGGGGGGTAGGGCAGTTCTTC,CASSSEGGVGQFF
TRBJ1-2,.,14,.,TRBV19,TGTGCCAGTAGTATACATCAGGGGAACTATGGCTACACCTTC,CASSIHQGNYGYTF
TRBJ2-2,.,15,TRBD2,TRBV5-1,TGCGCCAGCAGCTTCCTAGCGGACAACACCGGGGAGCTGTTTTTT,CASSFLADNTGELFF
TRBJ1-2,.,15,TRBD1,TRBV15,TGTGCCACCAGCAGAGCGAACAGGGGGAGGGATGGCTACACCTTC,CATSRANRGRDGYTF
TRBJ1-2,.,15,.,TRBV5-4,TGTGCCAGCAGTCAAGGTGGACAGCAGCTTTATGGCTACACCTTC,CASSQGGQQLYGYTF
TRBJ2-1,.,15,TRBD2,TRBV27,TGTGCCAGCAGTTTGTCTAGCGGGAGTGGGAATGAGCAGTTCTTC,CASSLSSGSGNEQFF
TRBJ2-3,few,15,TRBD2,TRBV2,TGTGCCAGCAGTGATCGAGCGGGAGGAGCAGATACGCAGTATTTT,CASSDRAGGADTQYF
TRBJ2-5,.,15,.,TRBV19,TGTGCCAGTAGTCATCTAAGGGGGGGCGAAGAGACCCAGTACTTC,CASSHLRGGEETQYF
TRBJ2-7,few,18,TRBD1,TRBV5-1,TGCGCCAGCAGCTTTCGGACAGGGGGGGCTAGCGTCCCCTACGAGCAGTACTTC,CASSFRTGGASVPYEQYF
TRBJ2-7,.,13,TRBD2,TRBV28,TGTGCCAGCAGTTGGACTAGCGGGGGAGAGCAGTACTTC,CASSWTSGGEQYF